This entry is about one T cell receptor beta chain. This clonotype was counted many times. Its specific antigen is unknown. It has no much larger one-base neighbor in the sample; base qualities were not kept. The record originates from a study of T cells in Graves' hyperthyroidism and ophthalmopathy (dated by TCRdb to the late 2010s). Study-level background: Peripheral blood was sampled at the time of initial diagnosis, prior to any treatment. TCR V-J signatures able to tell the groups apart were searched for in a discovery cohort of about a hundred patients, of whom approximately 40 had Graves' ophthalmopathy and 57 had stable Graves' hyperthyroidism. Whether ophthalmopathy could be predicted prospectively was tested in an independent validation cohort made up of under 20 hyperthyroidism patients plus 17 patients who later progressed to ophthalmopathy. For training and testing, the 95 to 100 patients in the discovery cohort were randomly divided in a 7:3 ratio. Thyroid tissue and blood T-cell repertoires from six Graves' hyperthyroidism patients were also compared in the study. Once sampling was done, hyperthyroidism patients were given methimazole at a starting dose of 30 mg daily, whereas ophthalmopathy patients were given high-dose intravenous methylprednisolone. According to the paper, TCR Vbeta CDR3 sequencing was carried out on over 130 peripheral blood samples, which came from approximately 41 ophthalmopathy, some 73 hyperthyroidism and roughly 17 progressor patients.

The study at large found these results: No statistical method was used to set the sample size in advance, and investigators knew the group allocation. A model built on a 13 V-J signature distinguished ophthalmopathy from stable hyperthyroidism, reaching about 89% sensitivity and around 82% specificity in cross-validation and 80%/75% in testing. Most expanded thyroid clonotypes (frequency above 0.001) were also detected in blood, suggesting blood repertoires may reflect thyroid immune responses. During validation, the model predicted progression to ophthalmopathy a median of around 7 months ahead of onset, with around 65% sensitivity and about 75% specificity.

TCR beta CDR3 regions were amplified from RNA transcripts. The first round of RT-PCR for the TCR CDR3 was performed with the HTBI primer set and the Qiagen OneStep RT-PCR kit. Libraries were constructed in a second round of multiplex PCR, after which size selection and purification were performed. Libraries were sequenced paired-end with 100 bp reads on an Illumina HiSeq2000. In the original analysis: SOAPnuke was used to process the raw data, with reads discarded if the reads contained adapters or uncalled bases, had a mean Phred below 15, or lacked an exact constant-primer or identifier match. High-quality paired reads were merged using COPE v1.2.5, and each unique nucleotide sequence was defined as a clonotype. MiTCR v1.1 was used to align clonotypes to the IMGT TRBV, TRBD and TRBJ reference segments. Only V-J combinations with frequency above 0.0001, covering about 99% of repertoires, were analysed. The TCS score was defined as the ratio of F50 (clonal expansion) to E x V (chaos), calculated using BLOSUM62-based TCRdist between CDR3 peptides within each V-J. Welch's t-statistics and random forest reduced 514 V-J features to around 14, which were used in a naive Bayes classifier (R e1071). The public reads were run again by TCRdb, first through fastp at Q25 and then through MiXCR, and only productive beta chains were kept. Rows are combined by CDR3 protein, so each entry shows the most common genes and DNA. None of the V and J calls come from the authors' own analysis; TCRdb made them. The sample records 360,000 or so distinct CDR3 sequences, roughly 18% of which are singletons. The ten biggest clones cover about 14% of the sample.

Ophthalmopathy patients had moderately to severely active disease, Clinical Activity Score of at least 3, NOSPECS grade of at least 4, and duration under 3 months. The study excluded patients with uncontrolled infections, other autoimmune diseases, pregnancy or lactation. Diagnoses relied on clinical symptoms, serum thyroxine and TRAb, thyroid ultrasound and orbital computed tomography. PBMCs were isolated from around 10 ml of fresh peripheral blood by Ficoll-Paque density gradient centrifugation. Trizol reagent was used to extract total RNA, and RNA quality was then checked on an Agilent 2100 Bioanalyzer. The junction carries 13 bases between V and J, which are trimmed by 0 bases and 5 bases respectively. CDR1 and CDR2 were assigned from the germline V gene as SGHAT and FQNNGV. The CDR3 starts with the cysteine, ends with the phenylalanine, and has 15 residues. CDR3 DNA only is kept here, 45 bases in frame from base 1.

The sequenced material came from blood. The V and J genes are TRBV11-2 and TRBJ2-5; the D gene is perhaps TRBD1, on 5 matching bases. This TCR was recovered from a woman between 40 and 55 years old with Graves' ophthalmopathy. The CDR3 reads as follows: CASSLEGLLFETQYF. The DNA sequence is given as TGTGCCAGCAGCTTAGAGGGGCTCTTATTCGAGACCCAGTACTTC.